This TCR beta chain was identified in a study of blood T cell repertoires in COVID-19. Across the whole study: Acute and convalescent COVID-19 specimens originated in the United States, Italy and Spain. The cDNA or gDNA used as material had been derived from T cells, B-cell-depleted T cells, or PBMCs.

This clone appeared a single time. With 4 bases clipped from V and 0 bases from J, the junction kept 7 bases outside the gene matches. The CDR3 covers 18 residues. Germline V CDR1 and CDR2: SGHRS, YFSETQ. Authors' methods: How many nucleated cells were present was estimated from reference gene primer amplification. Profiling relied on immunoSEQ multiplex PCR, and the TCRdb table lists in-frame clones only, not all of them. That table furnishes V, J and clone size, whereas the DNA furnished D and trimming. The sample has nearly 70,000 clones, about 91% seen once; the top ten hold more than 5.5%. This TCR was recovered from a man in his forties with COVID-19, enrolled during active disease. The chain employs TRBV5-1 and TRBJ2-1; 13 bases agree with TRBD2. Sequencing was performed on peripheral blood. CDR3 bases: TGCGCCAGCAGCCGGACTAGCGGGGGCCCAAGCTCCTACAATGAGCAGTTCTTC. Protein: CASSRTSGGPSSYNEQFF.